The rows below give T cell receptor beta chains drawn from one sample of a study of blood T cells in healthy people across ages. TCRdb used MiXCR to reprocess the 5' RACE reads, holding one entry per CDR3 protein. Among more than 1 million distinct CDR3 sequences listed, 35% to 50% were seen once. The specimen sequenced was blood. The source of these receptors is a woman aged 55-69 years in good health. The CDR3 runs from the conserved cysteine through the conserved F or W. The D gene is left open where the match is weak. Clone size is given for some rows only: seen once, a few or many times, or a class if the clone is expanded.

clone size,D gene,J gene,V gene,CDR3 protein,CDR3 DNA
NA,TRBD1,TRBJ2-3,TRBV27,CASANQGAQDTQYF,TGTGCCAGCGCTAACCAGGGGGCGCAAGATACGCAGTATTTT
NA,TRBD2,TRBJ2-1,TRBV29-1,CSLTSGKRIGEQFF,TGCAGCCTGACTAGCGGGAAACGGATAGGCGAGCAGTTCTTC
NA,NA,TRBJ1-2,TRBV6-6,CASSEAVGTNYGYTF,TGTGCCAGCAGTGAGGCTGTCGGCACCAACTATGGCTACACCTTC
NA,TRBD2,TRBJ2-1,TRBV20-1,CSAGTLLAGGSYNEQFF,TGCAGTGCTGGGACCCTTCTAGCGGGAGGTTCCTACAATGAGCAGTTCTTC
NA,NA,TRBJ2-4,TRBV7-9,CAGSLSGFQYF,TGTGCCGGCAGCTTAAGCGGGTTTCAGTACTTC
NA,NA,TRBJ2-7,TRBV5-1,CASRLGHREQYF,TGCGCCAGCAGGTTGGGGCACCGCGAGCAGTACTTC
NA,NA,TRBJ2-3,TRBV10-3,CAISIGGGTDTQYF,TGTGCCATCAGCATAGGGGGGGGCACAGATACGCAGTATTTT
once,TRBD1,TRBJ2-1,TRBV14,CASRRQGSNEQFF,TGTGCCAGCAGACGACAGGGTAGCAATGAGCAGTTCTTC
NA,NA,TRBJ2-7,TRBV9,CASSVGRASYKQYF,TGTGCCAGCAGCGTAGGAAGGGCCTCCTACAAGCAGTACTTC
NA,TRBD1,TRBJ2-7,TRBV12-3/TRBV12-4,CASKQQGSSPYEQYF,TGTGCCAGCAAGCAACAGGGGTCTTCTCCCTACGAGCAGTACTTC
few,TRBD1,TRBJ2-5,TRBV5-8,CASSLVRGQGETQYF,TGTGCCAGCAGCTTGGTTCGTGGACAGGGAGAGACCCAGTACTTC
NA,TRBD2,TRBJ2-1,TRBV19,CASSKGLAGEQEQFF,TGTGCCAGTAGCAAAGGACTAGCGGGAGAGCAGGAGCAGTTCTTC
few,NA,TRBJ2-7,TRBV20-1,CSARAVKRTSYEQYF,TGCAGTGCTAGAGCGGTCAAGCGTACCTCCTACGAGCAGTACTTC
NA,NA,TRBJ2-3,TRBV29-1,CNADLDTDTQYF,TGCAACGCAGACCTCGACACAGATACGCAGTATTTT
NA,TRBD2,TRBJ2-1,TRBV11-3,CAGSLGLAGVGEQFF,TGTGCCGGCAGCTTAGGCCTAGCGGGAGTAGGGGAGCAGTTCTTC
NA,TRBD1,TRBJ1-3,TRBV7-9,CASSLPPGGRSGNTIYF,TGTGCCAGCAGCTTACCCCCAGGGGGAAGGTCTGGAAACACCATATATTTT
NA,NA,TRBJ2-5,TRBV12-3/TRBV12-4,CASSLLAPPREQYF,TGTGCCAGCAGTTTGTTAGCGCCCCCGAGGGAGCAGTACTTC
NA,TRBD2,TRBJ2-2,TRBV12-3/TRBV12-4,CASSLATGTTTGELFF,TGTGCCAGCAGTTTAGCCACCGGGACTACCACCGGGGAGCTGTTTTTT
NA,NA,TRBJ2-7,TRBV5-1,CASSPERAPYEQYF,TGCGCCAGCAGCCCCGAGCGGGCTCCCTACGAGCAGTACTTC
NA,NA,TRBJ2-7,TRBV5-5,CASSTATYEQYF,TGTGCCAGCAGCACGGCAACCTACGAGCAGTACTTC
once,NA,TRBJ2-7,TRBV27,CASSSIITGRETKYF,TGTGCCAGCAGTTCCATAATCACGGGGAGAGAGACCAAGTACTTC